This TCR beta chain stems from a study of PD-1 blockade in classical Hodgkin lymphoma. The CDR3 runs 15 residues. Germline V lookup: CDR1 KGHSH, CDR2 LQKENI. Trimming stripped 1 base from V and 8 bases from J, with 17 bases between. Study-wide points: CD8+ TCR diversity did not rise significantly by C4D1, unlike CD4+.

This clone was detected only once. Its target is not known. Generated by immunoSEQ multiplex PCR, the TCRdb table keeps only in-frame clones and is missing some. The sample consists of tens of thousands of clones, approximately 92% of them appearing once. Every patient experienced relapse after autologous stem cell transplantation, and brentuximab vedotin exposure varied. This clonotype originated in a human donor with classical Hodgkin lymphoma. Sample: peripheral blood mononuclear cells (PBMCs), taken at baseline. This chain links TRBV18 with TRBJ1-2, with no clear D. The CDR3: CASSPREKSIVGYTF. CDR3 coding DNA: TGTGCCAGCTCACCACGAGAAAAGTCTATAGTGGGCTACACCTTC.